This TCR beta chain was sequenced during a study of blood T cell repertoires in COVID-19. The wider study: PBMCs, B-cell-depleted T cells, or T cells provided the cDNA or gDNA that made up the material.

Losses at the gene ends were 0 bases for V and 5 bases for J; bases not matched to a gene: 7. Germline V gene data show CDR1 as KGHSH and CDR2 as LQKENI. CDR3 length: 16 residues. In the authors' workflow: By means of reference gene primer amplification, nucleated cell counts were estimated. This table comes from immunoSEQ multiplex PCR, and its TCRdb copy is limited to in-frame clones, with some not included. That table is the source of V, J and clone size, and D and trimming were worked out from the DNA. In the table there are tens of thousands of clones, around 90% of which are singletons. This clone was seen a handful of times.

Sample: peripheral blood. The chain links TRBV18 to TRBJ2-5, with 9 bases identical to TRBD1. The receptor was derived from a woman older than 75 with active or convalescent COVID-19. CDR3 bases: TGTGCCAGCTCACCACCGAGGGGACAGGGAAGTGAGACCCAGTACTTC. This codes for CASSPPRGQGSETQYF.